This is a list of T cell receptor beta chains from one sample in a study of T cell changes during pregnancy in multiple sclerosis. Sequencing used immunoSEQ multiplex PCR; TCRdb keeps in-frame clones, though not all of them. The sample records some 71,000 clones, 91% being singletons. This material consisted of CD4+ T cells from peripheral blood mononuclear cells, taken in the third trimester of pregnancy. All receptors derive from a female donor in good health, enrolled as a control in a pregnancy study. Both conserved end residues are part of each CDR3. D genes are given only for firm matches. Not every row has a clone size; where given, it reads once, few, many or a size class.

j_call: TRBJ1-2; v_call: TRBV7-9; d_call: .; clone_size: .; cdr3_aa: CASSLSRGSSYGYTF; cdr3_nt: TGTGCCAGCAGCTTAAGTAGGGGCAGCAGCTATGGCTACACCTTC
j_call: TRBJ1-1; v_call: TRBV6-5; d_call: TRBD1; clone_size: .; cdr3_aa: CASSYSNRGVTEAFF; cdr3_nt: TGTGCCAGCAGTTACTCTAACAGGGGGGTGACTGAAGCTTTCTTT
j_call: TRBJ1-2; v_call: TRBV4-3; d_call: .; clone_size: .; cdr3_aa: CASSQDQVYGYTF; cdr3_nt: TGCGCCAGCAGCCAAGATCAGGTCTATGGCTACACCTTC
j_call: TRBJ1-1; v_call: TRBV14; d_call: .; clone_size: once; cdr3_aa: CASSQAPLRASGLDTEAFF; cdr3_nt: TGTGCCAGCAGCCAAGCTCCACTGCGGGCCAGTGGGCTGGACACTGAAGCTTTCTTT
j_call: TRBJ2-2; v_call: TRBV7-8; d_call: TRBD2; clone_size: .; cdr3_aa: CASSPTLAGGAPGELFF; cdr3_nt: TGTGCCAGCAGCCCTACCCTAGCGGGGGGGGCCCCCGGGGAGCTGTTTTTT
j_call: TRBJ1-1; v_call: TRBV15; d_call: TRBD1; clone_size: once; cdr3_aa: CATSRVGQGSEAFF; cdr3_nt: TGTGCCACCAGCAGAGTCGGACAGGGGAGTGAAGCTTTCTTT
j_call: TRBJ2-1; v_call: TRBV7-2; d_call: TRBD2; clone_size: .; cdr3_aa: CASSPQARLAVTEQFF; cdr3_nt: TGTGCCAGCAGTCCACAGGCTCGACTAGCGGTTACTGAGCAGTTCTTC
j_call: TRBJ1-5; v_call: TRBV7-9; d_call: TRBD1; clone_size: .; cdr3_aa: CASSFDRGDQPQHF; cdr3_nt: TGTGCCAGCAGCTTTGACAGGGGTGATCAGCCCCAGCATTTT
j_call: TRBJ1-4; v_call: TRBV29-1; d_call: .; clone_size: .; cdr3_aa: CSVCPATNEKLFF; cdr3_nt: TGCAGCGTCTGTCCTGCAACTAATGAAAAACTGTTTTTT
j_call: TRBJ1-1; v_call: TRBV9; d_call: TRBD1; clone_size: .; cdr3_aa: CASTQGGQGTEAFF; cdr3_nt: TGTGCCAGCACTCAGGGGGGCCAGGGAACTGAAGCTTTCTTT
j_call: TRBJ1-4; v_call: TRBV5-6; d_call: .; clone_size: few; cdr3_aa: CASSLGGRGEKLFF; cdr3_nt: TGTGCCAGCAGCTTGGGAGGGCGTGGGGAAAAACTGTTTTTT
j_call: TRBJ2-5; v_call: TRBV7-2; d_call: TRBD1; clone_size: .; cdr3_aa: CASSPLRTGGGETQYF; cdr3_nt: TGTGCCAGCAGCCCTCTTAGGACAGGGGGGGGAGAGACCCAGTACTTC
j_call: TRBJ2-3; v_call: TRBV7-3; d_call: .; clone_size: once; cdr3_aa: CASSLNGGASTDTQYF; cdr3_nt: TGTGCCAGCAGCTTAAATGGGGGGGCTAGCACAGATACGCAGTATTTT
j_call: TRBJ1-1; v_call: TRBV29-1; d_call: TRBD1; clone_size: .; cdr3_aa: CSATGGQGTEAFF; cdr3_nt: TGCAGCGCTACAGGGGGCCAGGGCACTGAAGCTTTCTTT
j_call: TRBJ1-2; v_call: TRBV6-6; d_call: TRBD1; clone_size: .; cdr3_aa: CASSYWDRFYGYTF; cdr3_nt: TGTGCCAGCAGTTACTGGGACAGGTTCTATGGCTACACCTTC
j_call: TRBJ2-7; v_call: TRBV4-2; d_call: TRBD2; clone_size: .; cdr3_aa: CASRGTSGGRTYEQYF; cdr3_nt: TGTGCCAGCAGAGGGACTAGCGGGGGACGAACCTACGAGCAGTACTTC
j_call: TRBJ1-2; v_call: TRBV11-3; d_call: .; clone_size: .; cdr3_aa: CASSLAHGSGYTF; cdr3_nt: TGTGCCAGCAGCTTGGCACACGGGTCGGGCTACACCTTC
j_call: TRBJ2-2; v_call: TRBV9; d_call: TRBD2; clone_size: .; cdr3_aa: CASSVAGGTGELFF; cdr3_nt: TGTGCCAGCAGCGTAGCGGGGGGAACCGGGGAGCTGTTTTTT
j_call: TRBJ2-5; v_call: TRBV7-2; d_call: .; clone_size: .; cdr3_aa: CASSSPVVETQYF; cdr3_nt: TGTGCCAGCAGCTCCCCCGTCGTGGAGACCCAGTACTTC
j_call: TRBJ1-1; v_call: TRBV7-3; d_call: .; clone_size: .; cdr3_aa: CASSPRDTPGTEAFF; cdr3_nt: TGTGCCAGCAGCCCCCGGGACACTCCGGGCACTGAAGCTTTCTTT
j_call: TRBJ1-1; v_call: TRBV6-1; d_call: .; clone_size: .; cdr3_aa: CASSGRGDTEAFF; cdr3_nt: TGTGCCAGCAGTGGACGGGGTGACACTGAAGCTTTCTTT
j_call: TRBJ1-1; v_call: TRBV29-1; d_call: .; clone_size: few; cdr3_aa: CSVVQGWTEAFF; cdr3_nt: TGCAGCGTTGTTCAGGGATGGACTGAAGCTTTCTTT
j_call: TRBJ2-7; v_call: TRBV6-1; d_call: .; clone_size: .; cdr3_aa: CASMGGAGGTFEQYF; cdr3_nt: TGTGCCAGCATGGGAGGAGCAGGGGGGACGTTCGAGCAGTACTTC
j_call: TRBJ1-4; v_call: TRBV5-1; d_call: .; clone_size: .; cdr3_aa: CASRTEATNEKLFF; cdr3_nt: TGCGCCAGCCGGACAGAAGCAACTAATGAAAAACTGTTTTTT
j_call: TRBJ1-2; v_call: TRBV5-8; d_call: .; clone_size: .; cdr3_aa: CASSAGPNYGYTF; cdr3_nt: TGTGCCAGCAGCGCGGGCCCCAACTATGGCTACACCTTC
j_call: TRBJ1-2; v_call: TRBV7-2; d_call: .; clone_size: .; cdr3_aa: CASSFDSTNYGYTF; cdr3_nt: TGTGCCAGCAGCTTTGACAGCACTAACTATGGCTACACCTTC
j_call: TRBJ1-2; v_call: TRBV7-9; d_call: .; clone_size: .; cdr3_aa: CASSLVIPDSHYGYTF; cdr3_nt: TGTGCCAGCAGCTTAGTTATTCCAGACAGCCACTATGGCTACACCTTC
j_call: TRBJ2-1; v_call: TRBV5-5; d_call: .; clone_size: .; cdr3_aa: CASSFSVQGLSEQFF; cdr3_nt: TGTGCCAGCAGCTTCTCGGTTCAGGGTTTGAGTGAGCAGTTCTTC
j_call: TRBJ1-3; v_call: TRBV9; d_call: TRBD1; clone_size: .; cdr3_aa: CASSGTGAGNTIYF; cdr3_nt: TGTGCCAGCAGCGGCACAGGGGCTGGAAACACCATATATTTT
j_call: TRBJ1-5; v_call: TRBV19; d_call: TRBD1; clone_size: .; cdr3_aa: CASSIFSHGTGVYSNQPQHF; cdr3_nt: TGTGCCAGTAGTATCTTTAGTCATGGGACAGGGGTTTATAGCAATCAGCCCCAGCATTTT
j_call: TRBJ1-2; v_call: TRBV25-1; d_call: .; clone_size: .; cdr3_aa: CASSETGPQLLNYGYTF; cdr3_nt: TGTGCCAGCAGTGAGACAGGACCCCAACTACTTAACTATGGCTACACCTTC
j_call: TRBJ2-3; v_call: TRBV29-1; d_call: .; clone_size: .; cdr3_aa: CSGNRAGTDTQYF; cdr3_nt: TGCAGCGGGAACAGGGCTGGGACAGATACGCAGTATTTT
j_call: TRBJ1-1; v_call: TRBV30; d_call: .; clone_size: .; cdr3_aa: CAGGVGGEAFF; cdr3_nt: TGTGCCGGGGGGGTAGGCGGTGAAGCTTTCTTT
j_call: TRBJ1-3; v_call: TRBV18; d_call: .; clone_size: .; cdr3_aa: CASSFKQNSGNTIYF; cdr3_nt: TGTGCCAGCTCATTCAAACAGAACTCTGGAAACACCATATATTTT
j_call: TRBJ1-2; v_call: TRBV15; d_call: .; clone_size: .; cdr3_aa: CATSRDRESGYGYTF; cdr3_nt: TGTGCCACCAGCAGAGATCGGGAGTCGGGATATGGCTACACCTTC
j_call: TRBJ1-1; v_call: TRBV4-2; d_call: TRBD1; clone_size: .; cdr3_aa: CASSLEGQGATEAFF; cdr3_nt: TGTGCCAGCAGCCTTGAAGGACAGGGGGCGACTGAAGCTTTCTTT
j_call: TRBJ2-3; v_call: TRBV6-5; d_call: .; clone_size: .; cdr3_aa: CASSYLMTDTQYF; cdr3_nt: TGTGCCAGCAGTTACTTAATGACAGATACGCAGTATTTT
j_call: TRBJ1-6; v_call: TRBV2; d_call: .; clone_size: few; cdr3_aa: CASSDIYSPLHF; cdr3_nt: TGTGCCAGCAGCGACATTTATTCACCCCTCCACTTT
j_call: TRBJ2-3; v_call: TRBV7-3; d_call: .; clone_size: once; cdr3_aa: CASSLLPDSSTDTQYF; cdr3_nt: TGTGCCAGCAGCTTACTCCCGGACAGCAGCACAGATACGCAGTATTTT
j_call: TRBJ1-1; v_call: TRBV5-4; d_call: .; clone_size: few; cdr3_aa: CASSPWALGTEAFF; cdr3_nt: TGTGCCAGCAGCCCCTGGGCACTTGGGACTGAAGCTTTCTTT
j_call: TRBJ1-6; v_call: TRBV19; d_call: TRBD1; clone_size: few; cdr3_aa: CASSIVTGDSPLHF; cdr3_nt: TGTGCCAGTAGTATTGTGACAGGGGATTCACCCCTCCACTTT
j_call: TRBJ2-7; v_call: TRBV30; d_call: .; clone_size: .; cdr3_aa: CAWKRPGAYEQYF; cdr3_nt: TGTGCCTGGAAGAGGCCGGGAGCCTACGAGCAGTACTTC
j_call: TRBJ2-1; v_call: TRBV4-3; d_call: .; clone_size: .; cdr3_aa: CASSQEDSSYNEQFF; cdr3_nt: TGCGCCAGCAGCCAAGAAGACAGCTCCTACAATGAGCAGTTCTTC
j_call: TRBJ1-1; v_call: TRBV6-1; d_call: .; clone_size: .; cdr3_aa: CASSHTGRFTEAFF; cdr3_nt: TGTGCCAGCAGTCATACAGGGCGGTTCACTGAAGCTTTCTTT
j_call: TRBJ2-2; v_call: TRBV27; d_call: TRBD2; clone_size: .; cdr3_aa: CASSFQKTSGGNTGELFF; cdr3_nt: TGTGCCAGCAGTTTCCAAAAGACTAGCGGGGGAAACACCGGGGAGCTGTTTTTT
j_call: TRBJ2-7; v_call: TRBV6-1; d_call: .; clone_size: .; cdr3_aa: CASSEGGASYEQYF; cdr3_nt: TGTGCCAGCAGTGAGGGGGGTGCCTCCTACGAGCAGTACTTC
j_call: TRBJ1-5; v_call: TRBV6-5; d_call: .; clone_size: .; cdr3_aa: CASTVSNQPQHF; cdr3_nt: TGTGCCAGCACCGTCAGTAATCAGCCCCAGCATTTT
j_call: TRBJ2-7; v_call: TRBV30; d_call: .; clone_size: .; cdr3_aa: CAWSVRVSYEQYF; cdr3_nt: TGTGCCTGGAGTGTTAGAGTTTCCTACGAGCAGTACTTC
j_call: TRBJ1-2; v_call: TRBV16; d_call: .; clone_size: few; cdr3_aa: CASSQSITFF; cdr3_nt: TGTGCCAGCAGCCAATCGATCACTTTCTTC
j_call: TRBJ1-3; v_call: TRBV30; d_call: .; clone_size: .; cdr3_aa: CAWSVLGGNTIYF; cdr3_nt: TGTGCCTGGAGTGTTCTCGGTGGAAACACCATATATTTT
j_call: TRBJ1-2; v_call: TRBV9; d_call: TRBD1; clone_size: .; cdr3_aa: CASSLGQQGSYGYTF; cdr3_nt: TGTGCCAGCAGCTTGGGACAGCAGGGTTCCTATGGCTACACCTTC
j_call: TRBJ2-5; v_call: TRBV2; d_call: TRBD2; clone_size: .; cdr3_aa: CASSELSGGSFGRQETQYF; cdr3_nt: TGTGCCAGCAGCGAACTTAGCGGGGGATCGTTCGGGCGCCAAGAGACCCAGTACTTC
j_call: TRBJ2-7; v_call: TRBV6-5; d_call: TRBD2; clone_size: .; cdr3_aa: CASSYSGVAGAYEQYF; cdr3_nt: TGTGCCAGCAGTTACTCAGGGGTAGCGGGGGCTTACGAGCAGTACTTC
j_call: TRBJ2-7; v_call: TRBV7-2; d_call: .; clone_size: .; cdr3_aa: CASSLQPGAYEQYF; cdr3_nt: TGTGCCAGCAGCCTCCAGCCAGGGGCCTACGAGCAGTACTTC
j_call: TRBJ1-1; v_call: TRBV5-4; d_call: .; clone_size: .; cdr3_aa: CAREQGTMDTEAFF; cdr3_nt: TGTGCCAGAGAACAGGGAACGATGGACACTGAAGCTTTCTTT